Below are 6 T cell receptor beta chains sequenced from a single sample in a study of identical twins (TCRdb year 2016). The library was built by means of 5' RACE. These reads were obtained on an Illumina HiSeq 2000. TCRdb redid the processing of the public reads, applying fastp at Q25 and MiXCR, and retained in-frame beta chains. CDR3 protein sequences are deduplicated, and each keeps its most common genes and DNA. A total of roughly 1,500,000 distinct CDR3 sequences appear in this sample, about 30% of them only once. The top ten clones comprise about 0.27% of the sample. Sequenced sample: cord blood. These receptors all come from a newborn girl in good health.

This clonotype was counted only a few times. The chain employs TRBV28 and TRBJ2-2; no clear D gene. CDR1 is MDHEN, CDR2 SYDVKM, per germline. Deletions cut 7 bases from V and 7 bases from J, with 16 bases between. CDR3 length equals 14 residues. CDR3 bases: TGTGCCAGCATCGGAGCCGAGGCAATCGGGGAGCTGTTTTTT. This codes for CASIGAEAIGELFF.

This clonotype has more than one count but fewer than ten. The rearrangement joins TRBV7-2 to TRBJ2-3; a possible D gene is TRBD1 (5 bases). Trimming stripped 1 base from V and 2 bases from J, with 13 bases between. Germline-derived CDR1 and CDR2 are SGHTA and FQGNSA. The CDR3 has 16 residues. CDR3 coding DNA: TGTGCCAGCAGCTTAGGCTGGGGCGGAAACACAGATACGCAGTATTTT. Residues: CASSLGWGGNTDTQYF.

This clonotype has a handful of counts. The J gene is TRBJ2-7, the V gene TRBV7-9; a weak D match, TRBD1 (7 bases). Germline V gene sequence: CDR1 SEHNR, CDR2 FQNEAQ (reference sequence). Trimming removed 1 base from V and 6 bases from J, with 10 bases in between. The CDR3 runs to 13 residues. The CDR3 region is CASSLVQGGEQYF. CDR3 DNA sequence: TGTGCCAGCAGCTTAGTGCAGGGGGGCGAGCAGTACTTC.

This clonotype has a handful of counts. CDR3: CASSRLAANYEQYF. CDR3 in DNA: TGTGCCAGCAGTCGACTAGCGGCCAACTACGAGCAGTACTTC. The chain is built from TRBV7-8 and TRBJ2-7; TRBD2 matches at 9 bases. Trimming cost V 6 bases and J 3 bases; bases outside gene matches: 6. The length of the CDR3 is 14 residues. Germline lookup yields CDR1 SGHVS and CDR2 FQNEAQ.

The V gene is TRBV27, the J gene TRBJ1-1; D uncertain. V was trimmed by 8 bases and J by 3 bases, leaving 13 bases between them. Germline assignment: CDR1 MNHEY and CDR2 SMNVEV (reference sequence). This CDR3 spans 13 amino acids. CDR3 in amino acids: CASGADLDTEAFF. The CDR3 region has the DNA TGTGCCAGCGGCGCGGACCTCGACACTGAAGCTTTCTTT.

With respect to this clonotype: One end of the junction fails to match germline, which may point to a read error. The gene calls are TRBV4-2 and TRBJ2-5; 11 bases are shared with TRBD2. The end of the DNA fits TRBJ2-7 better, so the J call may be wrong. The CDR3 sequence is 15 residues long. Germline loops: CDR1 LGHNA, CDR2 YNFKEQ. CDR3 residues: CVSSQGLAGVYEQYF. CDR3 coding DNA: TGTGTCAGCAGCCAAGGACTAGCGGGTGTCTACGAGCAGTACTTC.